The 20 T cell receptor beta chains reported below all come from one sample, sequenced in a study of tissue T cells after allogeneic stem cell transplantation. Repertoires were generated with immunoSEQ multiplex PCR, while TCRdb's copy carries only in-frame clones and drops some. In the table there are about 48,000 clones, roughly 73% of which are singletons. The specimen sequenced was sorted cells pooled from one or two spleens. Every receptor here comes from a pool of C57BL/6 mice in good health.

Worth noting for this clone: Germline and genes: mouse. Read sequence stops 1 residue before the CDR3 end, and the germline J gene provides the missing end. The J gene is TRBJ2-7, the V gene TRBV15; TRBD2 might be the D (6 bases). The germline V and J ends were trimmed by 0 bases and 0 bases, with 9 bases remaining between them. The CDR3 is 15 amino acids. Germline lookup yields CDR1 SGHND and CDR2 FRSKSL. The CDR3 sequence: CASSLAGGSSYEQYF. The CDR3 DNA, read in part, is TGTGCCAGCAGTTTAGCTGGGGGTAGCTCCTATGAACAGTAC.

Concerning this clone itself: The germline and genes are mouse ones. Read sequence stops 1 residue before the CDR3 end, and the germline J gene provides the missing end. The gene calls are TRBV23 and TRBJ1-1; the D segment call TRBD1 is taken from the table without a DNA check. CDR1 and CDR2 (germline): KGHTA, FQNQQP. This CDR3 has 15 residues. CDR3: CSSSQSGTGGTEVFF. The covered CDR3 bases are TGCTCCAGCAGTCAATCGGGGACAGGGGGCACAGAAGTCTTC.

Remarks on this clone: Genes and germline are mouse. With the read ending 1 residue before the CDR3 end, the germline J gene is used to fill in that end. The rearrangement joins TRBV31 to TRBJ1-3; 7 bases align to TRBD1. Per the germline V gene, CDR1 is GKSSPN and CDR2 is SITVG. V lost 7 bases and J lost 2; bases outside the gene matches: 2. CDR3 length: 12 amino acids. The part of the CDR3 DNA that was read is TGTGCCTCCGACAGGGCTGGAAATACGCTCTAT. It yields the protein CASDRAGNTLY. The full CDR3 is CASDRAGNTLYF.

This clone was detected once. Gene names and germline refer to mouse. The observed sequence ends 1 residue before the CDR3 terminus, with the missing tail filled in from the germline J gene. This chain joins TRBV13-2 and TRBJ2-1, with unresolved D. Germline V gene data show CDR1 as NNHNN and CDR2 as SYGAGS (reference sequence). This CDR3 comprises 13 residues. V lost 1 base to trimming and J lost 4 bases, with 6 bases between them. This chain's CDR3 is CASGDRGYAEQFF. The sequenced part of the CDR3 DNA is TGTGCCAGCGGTGATCGCGGATATGCTGAGCAGTTC.

The count of this clone is one. Mouse germline and gene names are used. The CDR3 end falls 1 residue outside the read, so it is completed with the germline J gene. The rearrangement uses TRBV17 and TRBJ1-2, with no clear D. Germline V gives CDR1 MNHDT, CDR2 YYDKIL. CDR3 size: 12 residues. V shed 5 bases and J shed 1 base, with 5 bases lying between them. The sequenced CDR3 bases are TGTGCTAGCAGTGACAAAAACTCCGACTACACC. Translation gives CASSDKNSDYT. The whole CDR3 is CASSDKNSDYTF.

Worth noting for this clone: Gene names follow the mouse nomenclature. The CDR3 end falls 1 residue outside the read, so it is completed with the germline J gene. The chain is built from TRBV3 and TRBJ2-7, with 7 positions matching TRBD1. Trimming at V came to 4 bases and at J to 6 bases, leaving 3 bases not matched to a gene. The CDR3 length is 12 residues. Germline V CDR1 and CDR2: SNHLY, FYNGKV (reference sequence). CDR3 sequence: CASSSQGVEQYF. CDR3 DNA (partial): TGTGCCAGCAGCTCTCAGGGGGTTGAACAGTAC.

This clone was picked up a small number of times. The listed genes are named as in mouse. The read is 1 residue too short to cover the CDR3 end, so that end is filled in from the germline J gene. The rearrangement uses TRBV29 and TRBJ2-7; 10 bases match TRBD2. The length of the CDR3 is 13 residues. Germline V gene data show CDR1 as MSHET and CDR2 as SYDVDS. The ends lost 9 bases at V and 0 bases at J; junction bases unmatched: 2. CDR3 DNA, as far as it was read: TGTGCTAGTCTGGGGGGGCGCTCCTATGAACAGTAC. Its protein is CASLGGRSYEQY. The full CDR3 sequence reads CASLGGRSYEQYF. Full variable domain (outside the CDR3, taken from reference TRBV29 and TRBJ2-7): DMKVTQMPRYLIKRMGENVLLECGQDMSHETMYWYRQDPGLGLQLIYISYDVDSNSEGDIPKGYRVSRKKREHFSLILDSAKTNQTSVYFCASLGGRSYEQYFGPGTRLTVL.

Comments on this clone: Any gene name here is a mouse gene name. The read ends 1 residue before the CDR3 terminus; that terminus is restored from the germline J gene. The gene calls are TRBV13-2 and TRBJ2-3; TRBD2 agrees at 8 bases. Germline CDR1 reads NNHNN; CDR2 reads SYGAGS (reference sequence). After removal of 2 bases from V and 3 bases from J, the junction contained 2 bases not matched to a gene. There are 14 residues in the CDR3. CDR3 protein: CASGENWGAETLYF. CDR3 DNA (partial): TGTGCCAGCGGTGAAAACTGGGGGGCAGAAACGCTGTAT.

This clone was seen a single time. Gene labels here are mouse ones. The CDR3 loop reads CASSQEPGLGGASQNTLYF. The DNA read from the CDR3 is TGTGCCAGCAGCCAAGAACCGGGACTGGGGGGGGCTAGTCAAAACACCTTGTAC. The genes are TRBV2 and TRBJ2-4; 13 bases are a match to TRBD2. The read ends 1 residue before the CDR3 terminus; that terminus is restored from the germline J gene. Germline V gene data show CDR1 as LGHNA and CDR2 as YSYQKL. The junction had 6 bases not matched to a gene; V was cut back by 0 bases and J by 0 bases. The CDR3 spans 19 residues.

To note about this clone: Mouse names are used for the genes. The read halts 1 residue ahead of the CDR3 end, with the missing end drawn from the germline J gene. The rearrangement links TRBV16 to TRBJ1-1; 9 bases are a match to TRBD1. The germline CDR1 and CDR2 sequences are SGHSA and FRNQAP. This CDR3 is 14 amino acids long. V was clipped by 6 bases and J by 1 base; unmatched bases: 3. The CDR3 spells CASSWGQGNTEVFF. CDR3 DNA (partial): TGTGCAAGCAGTTGGGGACAGGGAAACACAGAAGTCTTC.

On this clone: Any gene name here is a mouse gene name. The read ends 1 residue before the CDR3 terminus; that terminus is restored from the germline J gene. The chain links TRBV26 to TRBJ2-7; TRBD1 matches 8 bases. Germline V gene lookup returns CDR1 KGHPV and CDR2 FQNQEV (reference sequence). The CDR3 spans 13 residues. The trim removed 6 bases at V and 4 bases at J, leaving 5 bases unmatched. The CDR3 reads CASSRDRTYEQYF. Partial CDR3 DNA: TGTGCCAGCAGCCGGGACAGGACATATGAACAGTAC. Full variable domain (outside the CDR3, taken from reference TRBV26 and TRBJ2-7): NSKVIQTPRYLVKGQGQKAKMRCIPEKGHPVVFWYQQNKNNEFKFLINFQNQEVLQQIDMTEKRFSAECPSNSPCSLEIQSSEAGDSALYLCASSRDRTYEQYFGPGTRLTVL.

Of note for this clone: The gene symbols are mouse symbols. The read comes to an end 1 residue before the CDR3 does, leaving the germline J gene to fill in the end. V and J are TRBV2 and TRBJ2-2; 11 bases fit TRBD1. The CDR3 covers 17 residues. The V gene's germline CDR1 is LGHNA and CDR2 YSYQKL. V dropped 4 bases and J dropped 1; count of bases not matched to a gene: 5. The sequenced part of the CDR3 DNA is TGTGCCAGCAGCCTCCCCGGGACAGGGGGAAACACCGGGCAGCTCTAC. Residues: CASSLPGTGGNTGQLY. The CDR3 as a whole reads CASSLPGTGGNTGQLYF. The variable domain in full, with the rest retrieved from reference TRBV2 and TRBJ2-2, is DPKIIQKPKYLVAVTGSEKILICEQYLGHNAMYWYRQSAKKPLEFMFSYSYQKLMDNQTASSRFQPQSSKKNHLDLQITALKPDDSATYFCASSLPGTGGNTGQLYFGEGSKLTVL.

With respect to this clone: Germline and genes: mouse. The DNA ends 1 residue before the CDR3 does, and the rest of the CDR3 is filled in from the germline J gene. The V gene is TRBV1, the J gene TRBJ2-5; 7 bases agree with TRBD1. V gave up 0 bases and J gave up 5 bases; unmatched junction bases: 5. The CDR3 runs to 15 residues. CDR1 is NSQYPW and CDR2 is LRSPGD in the germline V gene (reference sequence). CDR3 amino acids: CTCSAEDRFLDTQYF. The CDR3 DNA, read in part, is TGCACCTGCAGTGCAGAGGACAGGTTTTTAGACACCCAGTAC.

Of note for this clone: Gene and germline names: mouse. Read data end 1 residue before the CDR3 end; the end is taken from the germline J gene. The chain carries TRBV19 and TRBJ2-1; D not resolved. Germline loops: CDR1 FNHDT, CDR2 SITEND (reference sequence). There are 14 residues in the CDR3. Trimming left V 3 bases short and J 3 bases short, with 10 bases between. CDR3 bases read: TGTGCCAGCAGTACCCCGAGGAGCTATGCTGAGCAGTTC. It specifies CASSTPRSYAEQF. The whole CDR3 sequence reads CASSTPRSYAEQFF.

Worth noting for this clone: Genes and germline are mouse. The read gets to within 1 residue of the CDR3 end, and the germline J gene fills in the rest. J is TRBJ2-1 and V is TRBV20; no definite D call. V was shortened by 0 bases and J by 6 bases, with 6 bases between the two germline ends. Germline CDR1 reads GFQATS; CDR2 reads STVNSAI. There are 12 residues in the CDR3. The DNA read from the CDR3 is TGTGGTGCTAGGGACGGGGTTGCTGAGCAGTTC. Its translation is CGARDGVAEQF. The entire CDR3 is CGARDGVAEQFF.

In the case of this clone: The genes are named according to mouse. The sequenced fragment ends 1 residue before the CDR3 boundary, so the rest is inferred from the germline J gene. The chain has TRBV13-3 and TRBJ2-1; 8 bases are shared with TRBD2. CDR3 length: 14 residues. CDR1 and CDR2 from the germline V gene are NNHDY and SYVADS. The J segment lost 6 bases and the V segment lost 3 bases, leaving 5 bases of the junction unmatched. CDR3 DNA, as far as it was read: TGTGCCAGCAGTGCCCGACTGGGGTTTGCTGAGCAGTTC. Protein product: CASSARLGFAEQF. The complete CDR3 sequence is CASSARLGFAEQFF.

About this clone: The germline and genes are mouse ones. From the germline J gene comes the end of the CDR3, since the read stops 1 residue before it. This chain connects TRBV16 to TRBJ1-2; 7 nucleotides agree with TRBD1. CDR3 length: 14 amino acids. Germline assignment: CDR1 SGHSA and CDR2 FRNQAP. Losses at the gene ends were 5 bases for V and 0 bases for J; bases not matched to a gene: 3. The CDR3: CASSPGTANSDYTF. The covered CDR3 bases are TGTGCAAGCAGCCCCGGGACAGCAAACTCCGACTACACC.

Of note for this clone: Each gene name is a mouse one. The read comes to an end 1 residue before the CDR3 does, leaving the germline J gene to fill in the end. This chain uses TRBV31 with TRBJ1-4; 7 nucleotides align to TRBD1. V was pared by 3 bases and J by 4 bases, with 2 bases of the junction left unmatched. This CDR3 is built from 13 residues. Per the germline V gene, CDR1 is GKSSPN and CDR2 is SITVG. The CDR3 here is CAWRGTDNERLFF. The covered CDR3 bases are TGTGCCTGGAGGGGGACAGACAACGAAAGATTATTT.

Comments on this clone: Gene and germline names: mouse. The CDR3 end falls 1 residue outside the read, so it is completed with the germline J gene. The V call is TRBV31, the J call TRBJ1-1; D is ambiguous. Germline values: CDR1 GKSSPN, CDR2 SITVG. The CDR3 has 12 residues. V shed 5 bases and J shed 0 bases, with 7 bases lying between them. The CDR3 DNA, read in part, is TGTGCCTGGCCAGCCCCAAACACAGAAGTCTTC. Amino acids: CAWPAPNTEVF. The CDR3 as a whole reads CAWPAPNTEVFF.

Note on this clone: The gene names given are mouse names. CDR3 loop: CASSMGGSGNSPLYF. The sequenced CDR3 bases are TGTGCCAGCAGTATGGGGGGGTCGGGGAATTCGCCCCTCTAC. V and J are TRBV19 and TRBJ1-6; TRBD1 is a possible D gene (5 bases). Read coverage stops 1 residue before the CDR3 terminus; the germline J gene supplies the remainder. TRBJ1-6 is annotated as an ORF whose role is uncertain. The germline V and J ends were trimmed by 2 bases and 7 bases, with 13 bases remaining between them. CDR1 and CDR2 from the germline V gene are FNHDT and SITEND (reference sequence). CDR3 length: 15 amino acids.